These T cell receptor beta chains were read from a single sample in a study of blood T cells in healthy people across ages. In TCRdb, the 5' RACE reads were re-called with MiXCR into one record per CDR3 protein. This sample carries about 1.5 million distinct CDR3 sequences, approximately 43% of them seen once, and the ten largest clones take 4%. The sequencing sample was made of blood. Receptor source: a woman aged 18-29 years in good health. Both conserved end residues are part of each CDR3. D genes are given only for firm matches. A row's size may be missing; if present it is once, few, many or a size class.

J | V | D | size | CDR3 | DNA
TRBJ1-2 | TRBV12-3/TRBV12-4 | . | many | CASSSLGGYGYTF | TGTGCCAGCAGTTCCCTCGGGGGGTATGGCTACACCTTC
TRBJ1-2 | TRBV12-3/TRBV12-4 | . | . | CASSPPGVSGYTF | TGTGCCAGCAGTCCCCCCGGGGTTTCAGGCTACACCTTC
TRBJ2-5 | TRBV7-9 | TRBD1 | . | CASSVGQADQETQYF | TGTGCCAGCAGCGTAGGACAGGCAGATCAAGAGACCCAGTACTTC
TRBJ1-3 | TRBV25-1 | . | . | CASRQDFGNTIYF | TGTGCCAGCCGACAGGACTTTGGAAACACCATATATTTT
TRBJ2-7 | TRBV4-3 | TRBD1 | . | CASSQDETGTYEQYF | TGCGCCAGCAGCCAAGATGAGACAGGGACCTACGAGCAGTACTTC
TRBJ2-1 | TRBV5-1 | TRBD2 | . | CASSLVAGDYNEQFF | TGCGCCAGCAGCTTGGTTGCGGGGGACTACAATGAGCAGTTCTTC
TRBJ1-2 | TRBV20-1 | TRBD1 | . | CSAPPGQGGGYTF | TGCAGTGCTCCGCCGGGACAGGGAGGTGGCTACACCTTC
TRBJ2-7 | TRBV14 | TRBD2 | . | CASSQRLAGSYNEQYF | TGTGCCAGCAGCCAACGGCTAGCGGGGTCCTACAATGAGCAGTACTTC
TRBJ1-2 | TRBV4-1 | . | many | CASSQSVANGYTF | TGCGCCAGCAGCCAATCGGTCGCTAATGGCTACACCTTC
TRBJ2-3 | TRBV20-1 | . | . | CSASTGTSTDTQYF | TGCAGTGCTAGTACTGGGACCAGCACAGATACGCAGTATTTT
TRBJ2-5 | TRBV2 | TRBD2 | . | CASSVDSGSGQETQYF | TGTGCCAGCAGTGTCGATAGCGGGAGCGGCCAAGAGACCCAGTACTTC
TRBJ2-3 | TRBV12-5 | . | . | CASGSTRDGTDTQYF | TGTGCTAGTGGCTCGACCCGGGACGGCACAGATACGCAGTATTTT
TRBJ2-7 | TRBV7-9 | . | few | CASSKYYEQYF | TGTGCCAGCAGCAAATACTACGAGCAGTACTTC
TRBJ2-5 | TRBV11-2 | TRBD2 | few | CASSQSGKADRGLATYF | TGTGCCAGCAGCCAGAGCGGGAAGGCAGACAGAGGACTAGCGACGTACTTC
TRBJ1-2 | TRBV27 | TRBD1 | . | CASSRHRGLGYTF | TGTGCCAGCAGCCGTCACAGGGGACTAGGCTACACCTTC
TRBJ1-1 | TRBV4-1 | . | . | CASSQSGALLPRGAFF | TGCGCCAGCAGCCAGTCTGGTGCTCTCCTCCCCCGAGGGGCTTTCTTT
TRBJ1-1 | TRBV4-1 | . | few | CASSQDVGGYREAFF | TGCGCCAGCAGCCAAGATGTGGGGGGATACCGTGAAGCTTTCTTT
TRBJ1-2 | TRBV7-2 | . | many | CASSLDKTVRGYTF | TGTGCCAGCAGCTTAGATAAGACAGTGCGCGGCTACACCTTC
TRBJ2-1 | TRBV2 | TRBD2 | . | CASIRREGQNEQFF | TGTGCCAGCATACGGCGGGAGGGCCAGAATGAGCAGTTCTTC
TRBJ1-5 | TRBV5-4 | TRBD1 | once | CASSWDRGTERQPQHF | TGTGCCAGCAGTTGGGACAGAGGTACAGAGAGGCAGCCCCAGCATTTT
TRBJ2-1 | TRBV9 | . | few | CASSVVVNEQFF | TGTGCCAGCAGCGTAGTAGTGAATGAGCAGTTCTTC
TRBJ1-1 | TRBV20-1 | . | . | CSAPRDFNTEAFF | TGCAGTGCTCCCAGAGATTTCAACACTGAAGCTTTCTTT
TRBJ2-7 | TRBV10-3 | . | many | CAISESETGRYEQYF | TGTGCCATCAGTGAGTCAGAGACAGGGAGGTACGAGCAGTACTTC
TRBJ2-7 | TRBV10-3 | . | few | CAISDPDGDYEQYF | TGTGCCATCAGTGATCCGGACGGAGACTACGAGCAGTACTTC
TRBJ2-1 | TRBV20-1 | . | . | CSARDREGSNEQFF | TGCAGTGCTAGAGATCGGGAAGGGTCCAATGAGCAGTTCTTC
TRBJ2-7 | TRBV5-1 | . | few | CASSLDVGQTYEQYF | TGCGCCAGCAGCTTGGATGTGGGTCAGACCTACGAGCAGTACTTC
TRBJ1-4 | TRBV7-9 | . | few | CASSLFSSRDADEKLFF | TGTGCCAGCAGCTTATTTTCTTCTAGAGACGCTGATGAAAAACTGTTTTTT
TRBJ1-6 | TRBV9 | . | . | CASSVEAVNSPLHF | TGTGCCAGCAGCGTAGAGGCAGTAAATTCACCCCTCCACTTT
TRBJ1-2 | TRBV5-1 | . | . | CASSDGTKDYGYTF | TGCGCCAGCAGCGATGGGACAAAGGACTATGGCTACACCTTC
TRBJ1-3 | TRBV11-2 | TRBD1 | . | CASSSNSGTGFPGNTIYF | TGTGCCAGCAGCTCGAACTCCGGGACAGGGTTTCCTGGAAACACCATATATTTT
TRBJ2-7 | TRBV27 | TRBD1 | many | CASSGTAYEQYF | TGTGCCAGCAGTGGGACAGCCTACGAGCAGTACTTC
TRBJ2-7 | TRBV7-2 | . | . | CASSLAGGSFYEQYF | TGTGCCAGCAGCTTAGCGGGGGGCAGCTTCTACGAGCAGTACTTC
TRBJ2-1 | TRBV6-5 | . | . | CASSYSPGRNEQFF | TGTGCCAGCAGTTACTCGCCGGGGAGGAATGAGCAGTTCTTC
TRBJ2-7 | TRBV3-1 | . | . | CASSQGGADYEQYF | TGTGCCAGCAGCCAAGGGGGCGCCGACTACGAGCAGTACTTC
TRBJ2-7 | TRBV7-9 | TRBD1 | many | CASSPRFGQGAYEQYF | TGTGCCAGCAGCCCTAGATTCGGCCAGGGGGCTTACGAGCAGTACTTC
TRBJ1-5 | TRBV12-3/TRBV12-4 | . | . | CASSLYWGQPQHF | TGTGCCAGCAGCCTGTATTGGGGGCAGCCCCAGCATTTT
TRBJ2-7 | TRBV3-1 | . | few | CASSQYRQAGPYEQYF | TGTGCCAGCAGCCAGTATCGACAGGCGGGACCCTACGAGCAGTACTTC
TRBJ1-2 | TRBV7-3 | TRBD1 | . | CASSSTGEGGYTF | TGTGCCAGCAGCTCTACAGGGGAGGGAGGCTACACCTTC
TRBJ2-4 | TRBV18 | . | many | CASSPDLNRDLAKNIQYF | TGTGCCAGCTCACCAGATCTCAACAGGGACCTAGCCAAAAACATTCAGTACTTC
TRBJ2-7 | TRBV6-2/TRBV6-3 | TRBD2 | . | CASSYSNGGLSYEQYF | TGTGCCAGCAGTTACTCGAACGGGGGGTTGTCCTACGAGCAGTACTTC
TRBJ1-1 | TRBV4-1 | . | few | CASSHQLGDHTEAFF | TGCGCCAGCAGCCATCAATTGGGGGATCACACTGAAGCTTTCTTT
TRBJ2-1 | TRBV4-3 | . | . | CASSQERLVWRNEQFF | TGCGCCAGCAGCCAAGAGCGGCTAGTCTGGCGCAATGAGCAGTTCTTC
TRBJ2-7 | TRBV7-2 | . | . | CASSAYVGSYEQYF | TGTGCCAGCAGCGCATATGTAGGGTCCTACGAGCAGTACTTC
TRBJ2-7 | TRBV5-1 | . | . | CASRDEHNEQYF | TGCGCCAGCAGGGACGAACACAATGAGCAGTACTTC
TRBJ2-5 | TRBV5-1 | TRBD1 | . | CASSSGYGGQGLQETQYF | TGCGCCAGCAGCTCAGGCTATGGGGGACAGGGACTTCAGGAGACCCAGTACTTC
TRBJ1-1 | TRBV6-5 | . | many | CASSYGQNTEAFF | TGTGCCAGCAGTTACGGGCAGAACACTGAAGCTTTCTTT
TRBJ1-1 | TRBV6-5 | . | few | CASMEGRKAFF | TGTGCCAGCATGGAGGGCAGGAAAGCTTTCTTT
TRBJ1-5 | TRBV7-2 | . | few | CASSLMGTGQPQHF | TGTGCCAGCAGCTTAATGGGGACGGGTCAGCCCCAGCATTTT
TRBJ2-7 | TRBV7-9 | . | many | CASSLVPSSYEQYF | TGTGCCAGCAGCTTAGTCCCTTCCTCCTACGAGCAGTACTTC
TRBJ2-6 | TRBV6-1 | . | . | CASKIGPILSGANVLTF | TGTGCCAGCAAAATCGGACCCATCCTCTCTGGGGCCAACGTCCTGACTTTC
TRBJ1-2 | TRBV28 | TRBD1 | few | CASSKPGQATYGYTF | TGTGCCAGCAGTAAGCCGGGACAGGCTACCTATGGCTACACCTTC
TRBJ2-7 | TRBV29-1 | . | . | CSASSSIHEQYF | TGCAGCGCCTCATCATCAATCCACGAGCAGTACTTC
TRBJ2-7 | TRBV27 | . | . | CASSFAPSPYNEQYF | TGTGCCAGCAGTTTCGCGCCGAGCCCCTACAATGAGCAGTACTTC